This record concerns one T cell receptor beta chain sequence. The entry originates in a study of PD-1 blockade in classical Hodgkin lymphoma. Some clones are missing from TCRdb's copy, which holds only in-frame ones; the method was immunoSEQ multiplex PCR. Of about 19,000 clones in the sample, roughly 88% were seen once. The germline gives CDR1 MGHDK, CDR2 SYGVNS. V dropped 2 bases and J dropped 3 bases, with 14 bases sitting between them. The CDR3 length is 15 residues. All trial patients relapsed after autologous stem cell transplantation. The receptor's source is a human donor with classical Hodgkin lymphoma. J is TRBJ2-7 and V is TRBV25-1; D not certain. Sequencing used peripheral blood mononuclear cells (PBMCs), obtained before the second cycle of nivolumab. Here the CDR3 DNA reads TGTGCCAGCAGTGAAGTAGGGATAGTAGGCTACGAGCAGTACTTC. It encodes CASSEVGIVGYEQYF.